This is a list of T cell receptor beta chains from one sample in a study of shared clonotypes between healthy human individuals. Only in-frame clones appear in the TCRdb table, and some are missing; sequencing was by immunoSEQ multiplex PCR. In the table there are roughly 1,500,000 clones, approximately 98.5% of which are singletons. The specimen was naive CD4+ T cells sorted from blood. These receptors were taken from a young man in good health. Each CDR3 is given with its conserved first and last residue. Fields, in order: J gene, clone size, D gene, V gene, CDR3 protein, CDR3 DNA. D genes are given only for firm matches. Clone size is shown for a subset of rows, as once, few, many or a class of expanded clone.

TRBJ1-3 - - TRBV5-1 CASSLDFLGPGNTIYF TGCGCCAGCAGCTTGGACTTCTTGGGCCCTGGAAACACCATATATTTT
TRBJ2-3 - TRBD1 TRBV27 CASRTGGNTQYF TGTGCCAGCAGGACAGGGGGCAATACGCAGTATTTT
TRBJ2-3 - - TRBV14 CASSAYLYDTQYF TGTGCCAGCAGCGCGTACTTGTACGATACGCAGTATTTT
TRBJ2-1 once - TRBV2 CASSEEGPGFEQFF TGTGCCAGCAGTGAAGAAGGGCCAGGCTTTGAGCAGTTCTTC
TRBJ1-4 - - TRBV7-6 CASSLTYRAADEKLFF TGTGCCAGCAGCTTAACCTATCGGGCGGCCGATGAAAAACTGTTTTTT
TRBJ2-6 - TRBD1 TRBV18 CASSPLPKGGAGANVLTF TGTGCCAGCTCACCACTTCCAAAAGGGGGCGCTGGGGCCAACGTCCTGACTTTC
TRBJ2-3 - - TRBV6-5 CASSYKTPDRPDTQYF TGTGCCAGCAGTTACAAGACACCCGACCGACCAGATACGCAGTATTTT
TRBJ2-7 - TRBD2 TRBV4-3 CASSRQSGSSYEQYF TGCGCCAGCAGCCGCCAAAGCGGGAGCTCCTACGAGCAGTACTTC
TRBJ2-1 - TRBD1 TRBV7-9 CASSSLTGMGRYSYNEQFF TGTGCCAGCAGCTCCCTGACAGGGATGGGCAGATATTCCTACAATGAGCAGTTCTTC
TRBJ2-5 - - TRBV29-1 CSVMGLQGKQETQYF TGCAGCGTGATGGGACTACAGGGGAAACAAGAGACCCAGTACTTC
TRBJ2-3 - TRBD2 TRBV10-3 CASSDSGRAGDTQYF TGTGCCTCCTCCGACAGCGGGAGGGCCGGGGATACGCAGTATTTT
TRBJ1-2 - - TRBV30 CAWLGDFLGYTF TGTGCCTGGCTTGGGGATTTCCTGGGCTACACCTTC
TRBJ2-6 - - TRBV5-6 CASSLEGTGANVLTF TGTGCCAGCAGCTTGGAGGGGACTGGGGCCAACGTCCTGACTTTC